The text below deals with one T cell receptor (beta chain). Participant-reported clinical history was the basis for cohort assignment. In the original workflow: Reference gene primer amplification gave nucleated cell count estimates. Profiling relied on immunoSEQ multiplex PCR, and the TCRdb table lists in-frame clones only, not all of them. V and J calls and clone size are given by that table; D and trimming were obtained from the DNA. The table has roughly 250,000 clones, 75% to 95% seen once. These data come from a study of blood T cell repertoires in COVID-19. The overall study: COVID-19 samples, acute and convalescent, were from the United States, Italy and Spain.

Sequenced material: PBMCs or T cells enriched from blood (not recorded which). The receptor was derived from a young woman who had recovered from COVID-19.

CDR3 residues: CASSSAGTRNTGELFF. DNA for the CDR3: TGTGCCAGCAGCTCCGCCGGGACACGGAACACCGGGGAGCTGTTTTTT. The chain carries TRBV5-4 and TRBJ2-2, with D perhaps matching TRBD1 (6 bases). CDR1 and CDR2 (germline): SGHNT, YYREEE (reference sequence). The V gene lost 3 bases and the J gene lost 1 base, with 13 bases spanning the gap. The CDR3 sequence is 16 residues long.